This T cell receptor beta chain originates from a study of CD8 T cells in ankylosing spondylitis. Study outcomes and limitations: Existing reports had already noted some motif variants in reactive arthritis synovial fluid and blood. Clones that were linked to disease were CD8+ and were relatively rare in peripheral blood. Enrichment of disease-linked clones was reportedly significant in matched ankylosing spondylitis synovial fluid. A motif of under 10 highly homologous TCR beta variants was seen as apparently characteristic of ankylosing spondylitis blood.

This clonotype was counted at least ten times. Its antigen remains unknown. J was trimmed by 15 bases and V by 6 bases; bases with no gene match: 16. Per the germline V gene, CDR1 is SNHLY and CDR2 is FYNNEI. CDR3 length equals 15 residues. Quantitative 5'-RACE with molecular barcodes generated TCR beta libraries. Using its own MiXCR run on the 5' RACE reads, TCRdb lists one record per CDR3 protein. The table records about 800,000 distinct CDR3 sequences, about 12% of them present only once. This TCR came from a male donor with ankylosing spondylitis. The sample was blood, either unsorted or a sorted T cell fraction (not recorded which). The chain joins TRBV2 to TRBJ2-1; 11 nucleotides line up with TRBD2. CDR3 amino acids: CASRPIGTSGPGWFF. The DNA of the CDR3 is TGTGCCAGCAGGCCCATTGGGACTAGCGGTCCCGGATGGTTCTTC.